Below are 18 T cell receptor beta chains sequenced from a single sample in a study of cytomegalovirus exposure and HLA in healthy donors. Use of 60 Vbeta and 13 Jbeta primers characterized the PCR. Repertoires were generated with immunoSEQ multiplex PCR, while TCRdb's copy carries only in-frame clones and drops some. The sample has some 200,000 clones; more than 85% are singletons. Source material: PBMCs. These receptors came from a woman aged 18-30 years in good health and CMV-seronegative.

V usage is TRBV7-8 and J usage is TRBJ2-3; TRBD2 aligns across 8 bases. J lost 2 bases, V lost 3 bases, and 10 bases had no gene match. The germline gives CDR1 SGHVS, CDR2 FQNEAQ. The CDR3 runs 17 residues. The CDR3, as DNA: TGTGCCAGCAGCTTCTTTGCGGGAGGCAAAAACACAGATACGCAGTATTTT. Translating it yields CASSFFAGGKNTDTQYF.

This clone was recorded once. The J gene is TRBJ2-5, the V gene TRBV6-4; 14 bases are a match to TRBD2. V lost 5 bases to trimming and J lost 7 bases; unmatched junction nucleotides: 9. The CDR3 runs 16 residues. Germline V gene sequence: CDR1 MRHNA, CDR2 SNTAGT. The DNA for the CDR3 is TGTGCCAGCAGTTCCGGGACTAGCGGGGGAGTACTGACCCAGTACTTC. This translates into CASSSGTSGGVLTQYF.

The CDR3 DNA reads as TGTGCCAGCAGCTTAGGCCCCACAGGGTCTAACCAAGAGACCCAGTACTTC. This sequence encodes CASSLGPTGSNQETQYF. V is TRBV7-7 and J is TRBJ2-5; a possible D gene is TRBD1 (6 bases). Germline V gene lookup returns CDR1 SSHAT and CDR2 FNYEAQ (reference sequence). This CDR3 region has 17 residues. With 1 base removed from V and 0 bases from J, the gap between germline ends came to 15 bases.

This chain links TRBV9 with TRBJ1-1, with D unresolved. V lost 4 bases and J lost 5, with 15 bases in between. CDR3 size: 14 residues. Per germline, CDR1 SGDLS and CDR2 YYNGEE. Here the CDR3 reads CASSPAGGNTEAFF. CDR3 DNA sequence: TGTGCCAGCAGCCCTGCCGGAGGTAATACTGAAGCTTTCTTT. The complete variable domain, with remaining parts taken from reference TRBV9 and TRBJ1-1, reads DSGVTQTPKHLITATGQRVTLRCSPRSGDLSVYWYQQSLDQGLQFLIQYYNGEERAKGNILERFSAQQFPDLHSELNLSSLELGDSALYFCASSPAGGNTEAFFGQGTRLTVV.

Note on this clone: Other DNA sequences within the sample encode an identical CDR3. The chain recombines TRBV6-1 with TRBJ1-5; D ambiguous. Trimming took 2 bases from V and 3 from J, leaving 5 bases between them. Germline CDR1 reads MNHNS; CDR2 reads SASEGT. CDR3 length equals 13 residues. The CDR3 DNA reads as TGTGCCAGCAGTGAATCTAACAATCAGCCCCAGCATTTT. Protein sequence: CASSESNNQPQHF.

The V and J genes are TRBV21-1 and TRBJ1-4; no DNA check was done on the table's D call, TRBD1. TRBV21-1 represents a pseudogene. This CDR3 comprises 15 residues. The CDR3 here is CASSKPTGGREKLFF. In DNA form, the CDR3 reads TGTGCCAGCAGCAAACCGACAGGGGGCAGGGAAAAACTGTTTTTT.

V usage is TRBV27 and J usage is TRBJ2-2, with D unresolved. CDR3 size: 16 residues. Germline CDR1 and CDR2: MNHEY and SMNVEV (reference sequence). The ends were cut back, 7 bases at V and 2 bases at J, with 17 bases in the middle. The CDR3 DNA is TGTGCCAGCACCGCAGTTCGGGTCTCTAACACCGGGGAGCTGTTTTTT. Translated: CASTAVRVSNTGELFF.

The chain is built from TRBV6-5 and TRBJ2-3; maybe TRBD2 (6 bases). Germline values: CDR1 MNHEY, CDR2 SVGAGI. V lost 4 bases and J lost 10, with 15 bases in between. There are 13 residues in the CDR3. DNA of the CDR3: TGTGCCAGCAGTTCTCCCCTGGAGGGACCGCAGTATTTT. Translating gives CASSSPLEGPQYF.

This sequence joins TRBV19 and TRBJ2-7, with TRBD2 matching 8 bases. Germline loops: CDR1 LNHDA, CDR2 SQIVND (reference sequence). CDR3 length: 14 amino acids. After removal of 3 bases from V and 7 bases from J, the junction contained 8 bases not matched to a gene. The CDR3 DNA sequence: TGTGCCAGTAGTATTGCGGGGGGCACTTGGGAGCAGTACTTC. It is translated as CASSIAGGTWEQYF.

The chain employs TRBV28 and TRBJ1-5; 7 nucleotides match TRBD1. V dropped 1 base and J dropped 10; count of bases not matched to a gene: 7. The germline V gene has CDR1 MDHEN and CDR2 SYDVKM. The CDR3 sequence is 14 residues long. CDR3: CASSLSTGSRPQHF. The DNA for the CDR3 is TGTGCCAGCAGTTTATCGACAGGGTCCCGACCCCAGCATTTT.

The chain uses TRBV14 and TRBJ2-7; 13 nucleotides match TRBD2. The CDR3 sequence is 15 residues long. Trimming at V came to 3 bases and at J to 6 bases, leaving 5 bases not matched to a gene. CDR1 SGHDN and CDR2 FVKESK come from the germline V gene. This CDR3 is CASSHRTSGSLEQYF. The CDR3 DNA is TGTGCCAGCAGCCACCGGACTAGCGGGAGCCTCGAGCAGTACTTC. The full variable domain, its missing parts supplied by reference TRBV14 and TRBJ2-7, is EAGVTQFPSHSVIEKGQTVTLRCDPISGHDNLYWYRRVMGKEIKFLLHFVKESKQDESGMPNNRFLAERTGGTYSTLKVQPAELEDSGVYFCASSHRTSGSLEQYFGPGTRLTVT.

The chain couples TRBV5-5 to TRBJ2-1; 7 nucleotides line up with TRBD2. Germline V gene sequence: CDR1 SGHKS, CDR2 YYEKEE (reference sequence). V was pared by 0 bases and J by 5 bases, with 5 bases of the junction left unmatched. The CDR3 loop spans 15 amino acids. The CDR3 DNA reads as TGTGCCAGCAGCTTGGTCGGGACTAAAGACAATGAGCAGTTCTTC. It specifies CASSLVGTKDNEQFF. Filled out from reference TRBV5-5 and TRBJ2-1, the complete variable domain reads DAGVTQSPTHLIKTRGQQVTLRCSPISGHKSVSWYQQVLGQGPQFIFQYYEKEERGRGNFPDRFSARQFPNYSSELNVNALLLGDSALYLCASSLVGTKDNEQFFGPGTRLTVL.

CDR3 sequence: CASSSQGFDNEQFF. The CDR3 nucleotides read TGTGCCAGCAGCTCACAGGGGTTTGACAATGAGCAGTTCTTC. J is TRBJ2-1 and V is TRBV7-9, with TRBD1 matching 7 bases. V shed 4 bases, J shed 5 bases, and the junction held 5 bases outside the gene matches. The CDR3 covers 14 residues. The V gene's germline CDR1 is SEHNR and CDR2 FQNEAQ (reference sequence).

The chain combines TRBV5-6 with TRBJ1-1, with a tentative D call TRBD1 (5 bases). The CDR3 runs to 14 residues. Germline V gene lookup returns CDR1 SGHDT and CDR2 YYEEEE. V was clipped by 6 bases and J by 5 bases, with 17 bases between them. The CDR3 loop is CASTRGRGGTEAFF. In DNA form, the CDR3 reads TGTGCCAGCACCCGGGGGAGGGGCGGAACTGAAGCTTTCTTT. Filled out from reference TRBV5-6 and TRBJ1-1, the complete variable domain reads DAGVTQSPTHLIKTRGQQVTLRCSPKSGHDTVSWYQQALGQGPQFIFQYYEEEERQRGNFPDRFSGHQFPNYSSELNVNALLLGDSALYLCASTRGRGGTEAFFGQGTRLTVV.

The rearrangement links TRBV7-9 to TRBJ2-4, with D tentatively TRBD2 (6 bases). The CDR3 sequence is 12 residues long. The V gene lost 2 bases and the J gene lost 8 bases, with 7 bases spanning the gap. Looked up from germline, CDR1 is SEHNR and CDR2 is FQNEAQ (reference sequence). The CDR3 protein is CASSLKRDIQYF. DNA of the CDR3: TGTGCCAGCAGCTTAAAGCGGGACATTCAGTACTTC.

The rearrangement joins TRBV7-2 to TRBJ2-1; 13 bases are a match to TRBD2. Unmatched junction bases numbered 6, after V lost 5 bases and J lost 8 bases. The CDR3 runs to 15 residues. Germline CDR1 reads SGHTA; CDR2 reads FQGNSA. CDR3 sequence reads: CASSPLAGGPDEQFF. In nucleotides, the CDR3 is TGTGCCAGCAGCCCACTAGCGGGAGGGCCCGATGAGCAGTTCTTC.

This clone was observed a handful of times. CDR3 nucleotides: TGTGCCAGCAGCTTAGACCACCAGTTTGCCACTGAAGCTTTCTTT. This sequence encodes CASSLDHQFATEAFF. The J gene is TRBJ1-1, the V gene TRBV11-2; D gene unclear. This CDR3 is built from 15 residues. V lost 0 bases, J lost 4 bases, and 12 bases lay in between. CDR1 is SGHAT, CDR2 FQNNGV, per germline.

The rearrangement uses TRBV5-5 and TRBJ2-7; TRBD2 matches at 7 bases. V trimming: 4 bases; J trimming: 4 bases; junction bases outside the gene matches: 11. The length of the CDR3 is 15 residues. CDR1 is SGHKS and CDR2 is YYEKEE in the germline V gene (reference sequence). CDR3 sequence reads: CASSPGTMTWYEQYF. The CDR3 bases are TGTGCCAGCAGCCCTGGGACTATGACCTGGTACGAGCAGTACTTC.